This TCR beta chain was found in a study of T cell responses to AZD1222 COVID-19 vaccine (dated by TCRdb to the early 2020s). About the full investigation: TCR sequencing covered 233 trial participants: 207 given two doses of AZD1222 and 26 given two doses of MenACWY control vaccine. Trial participants were enrolled by age into subgroups of 18-55, 56-69 and 70-plus years, and around 150, 29 and 61 TCR-sequenced participants, respectively, were included in these subgroups.

Regarding this clone: What this receptor recognizes is not known. No qualities accompany the bases; no much larger clone lies one base away.

Results and caveats for the whole study, not just this receptor: Because no day 14 peak-response samples were available, the repertoires could be characterized only after the peak T cell response. Vaccine-associated CD4 TCRs spanned the whole spike protein, with dominant responses in regions 160-218 and 743-854. Participants were mostly white British, with more females than males. The authors suggested clonal diversity may have been underestimated. A significant rise in spike-specific TCR breadth and depth was observed after two AZD1222 doses relative to day 0 and relative to MenACWY recipients. Nearly half of unique spike-specific TCRs reportedly recognized epitopes outside regions mutated in the B.1.351 and B.1.1.7 variants. In the small 56-69-year group, the increase in depth fell short of significance, most likely because of low power. Conclusions about previously exposed vaccinees are limited, since just six AZD1222 recipients were seropositive for SARS-CoV-2 at baseline.

CDR1 and CDR2, looked up from the germline V gene, are SGHRS and YFSETQ. The CDR3 numbers 16 residues from cysteine through phenylalanine. Left in the record is the CDR3 DNA by itself, 48 bases read in frame from the first base. V and J lose 4 bases and 0 bases, and a span of 14 bases separates them. The time point label corresponds to: about 28 days (+/-7) after the second vaccine dose. Because spike-specific TCR depth and breadth did not differ between the two schedules, AZD1222 recipients who got a second dose at roughly 4 weeks were pooled with those who got a second dose at roughly 12 weeks. The vaccinee samples were drawn from two UK trials, COV001 and COV002, one of which was a single-blind randomized controlled phase 2/3 trial testing AZD1222 (ChAdOx1 nCoV-19) in healthy adults. Trial participant PBMC samples were collected at day 0 and day 28 after the second dose for TCRbeta chain sequencing.

The CDR3 regions of human TCRbeta chains were analyzed by immunosequencing. The original methods were these. TCRs in the repertoires were matched against a reference library of SARS-CoV-2-specific TCRs that had been generated with the MIRA antigen-specificity platform. Breadth meant the fraction of unique TCRs that were SARS-CoV-2-associated, whereas depth meant the fraction of total T cells that were SARS-CoV-2-associated. Using the MIRA data, each spike-specific TCR was mapped to the spike region that the TCR reacts to and placed in a CD4 or CD8 class. Log10-transformed breadth and depth values were compared by one-way ANOVA with Sidak's multiple comparisons tests. TCRdb holds this immuneACCESS table with in-frame rearrangements only. Some clones are missing; in checked studies, unresolved V genes explain under half, and the rest has no known cause. The V and J calls and the clone size are those of that table, but D and trimming were determined from the DNA. This sample holds about 78,000 clones; 75% to 95% were observed only once. The top ten clones comprise approximately 3.2% of the sample.

The receptor was derived from an adult who received the AZD1222 COVID-19 vaccine. The source material was peripheral blood, sampled 28 days after the second AZD1222 dose. The rearrangement combines TRBV5-1 with TRBJ2-1, and TRBD2 may be the D gene, going by 6 matching bases. The CDR3 amino acid sequence is: CASSLPGLSSYNEQFF. The nucleotides read TGCGCCAGCAGCCTACCGGGACTCAGCTCCTACAATGAGCAGTTCTTC.